The 22 T cell receptor beta chains listed next were all sequenced from one sample in a study of OX40 agonist ivuxolimab in advanced cancers. Data came from immunoSEQ multiplex PCR; TCRdb stores just in-frame clones and leaves some out. The sample consists of about 68,000 clones, around nine tenths of them appearing once. This specimen consisted of CD4+ or CD8+ T cells sorted from blood, obtained in a trial of the OX40 agonist ivuxolimab. Receptors were obtained from an adult with an advanced solid tumor such as melanoma, head and neck, liver or kidney cancer.

The chain couples TRBV6-1 to TRBJ1-5; possibly TRBD1 for D (6 bases). V lost 6 bases and J 7 bases, leaving 16 bases between the germline ends. The germline gives CDR1 MNHNS, CDR2 SASEGT. The CDR3 sequence is 14 residues long. CDR3 region: CASSLQGREQPQHF. Here the CDR3 DNA reads TGTGCCAGCAGCTTACAGGGCAGGGAACAGCCCCAGCATTTT.

The gene calls are TRBV14 and TRBJ1-5; D is unclear. Per germline, CDR1 SGHDN and CDR2 FVKESK. The CDR3 runs to 14 residues. The V end was cut by 1 base, the J end by 3 bases, with 7 bases between. The CDR3 loop reads CASSQAGFNQPQHF. CDR3 nucleotides: TGTGCCAGCAGCCAAGCCGGGTTCAATCAGCCCCAGCATTTT. Variable domain in full (rest from reference TRBV14 and TRBJ1-5): EAGVTQFPSHSVIEKGQTVTLRCDPISGHDNLYWYRRVMGKEIKFLLHFVKESKQDESGMPNNRFLAERTGGTYSTLKVQPAELEDSGVYFCASSQAGFNQPQHFGDGTRLSIL.

The genes are TRBV9 and TRBJ2-3; no reliable D call. CDR1 SGDLS and CDR2 YYNGEE come from the germline V gene. CDR3 length: 12 residues. The ends were cut back, 3 bases at V and 2 bases at J, with 4 bases in the middle. The chain's CDR3 is CASSAHTDTQYF. The CDR3 coding sequence is TGTGCCAGCAGCGCCCACACAGATACGCAGTATTTT.

The V call is TRBV19, the J call TRBJ1-4; the D gene is possibly TRBD1 (5 bases). The CDR3 loop spans 16 amino acids. V lost 5 bases and J lost 3, with 16 bases in between. Looked up from germline, CDR1 is LNHDA and CDR2 is SQIVND (reference sequence). This chain's CDR3 is CASSAGDWPSNEKLFF. In DNA, the CDR3 is TGTGCCAGTAGTGCCGGGGACTGGCCCTCTAATGAAAAACTGTTTTTT.

The chain couples TRBV7-9 to TRBJ2-2; D unresolved. Germline-derived CDR1 and CDR2 are SEHNR and FQNEAQ (reference sequence). This CDR3 region has 12 residues. V gave up 5 bases and J gave up 7 bases, with 8 bases separating them. The CDR3 DNA is TGTGCCAGCAGCGCCTTAAGCGGGGAGCTGTTTTTT. Its translation is CASSALSGELFF. The full variable domain, in which reference TRBV7-9 and TRBJ2-2 provide the parts outside the CDR3, is DTGVSQNPRHKITKRGQNVTFRCDPISEHNRLYWYRQTLGQGPEFLTYFQNEAQLEKSRLLSDRFSAERPKGSFSTLEIQRTEQGDSAMYLCASSALSGELFFGEGSRLTVL.

In its sample, this clone was seen once. This chain uses TRBV4-1 with TRBJ2-1; 9 bases map to TRBD2. The V segment lost 0 bases and the J segment 7 bases; nucleotides outside the gene matches: 10. Looked up from germline, CDR1 is MGHRA and CDR2 is YSYEKL. The CDR3 sequence is 17 residues long. The CDR3 spells CASSQEPQAGGRNEQFF. The CDR3 DNA reads as TGCGCCAGCAGCCAAGAGCCCCAGGCGGGGGGGCGAAATGAGCAGTTCTTC.

This rearrangement joins TRBV19 to TRBJ1-5; no definite D call. Germline V gene lookup returns CDR1 LNHDA and CDR2 SQIVND (reference sequence). CDR3 length: 13 amino acids. V was cut by 3 bases and J by 0 bases, with 3 bases left in between. The CDR3 spells CASSMVSNQPQHF. In nucleotides, the CDR3 is TGTGCCAGTAGTATGGTTAGCAATCAGCCCCAGCATTTT.

The genes are TRBV5-6 and TRBJ1-5; D perhaps matches TRBD1 (5 bases). Trimming took off 5 bases at V and 4 bases at J, with 16 bases between the two ends. Germline V gene sequence: CDR1 SGHDT, CDR2 YYEEEE. The CDR3 has 15 residues. CDR3 protein: CASSSLRTPNQPQHF. The CDR3, as DNA: TGTGCCAGCAGTTCACTACGGACACCTAATCAGCCCCAGCATTTT.

This sequence joins TRBV6-1 and TRBJ1-6; TRBD1 agrees at 8 bases. This CDR3 comprises 15 residues. In germline, CDR1 is MNHNS, CDR2 SASEGT. The V and J ends lost 5 bases and 7 bases, in that order; junction bases with no gene match: 7. CDR3 in amino acids: CASSIDRGGNSPLHF. The CDR3 region has the DNA TGTGCCAGCAGTATTGACAGGGGAGGAAATTCACCCCTCCACTTT.

This chain joins TRBV18 and TRBJ1-5; the D is unclear. Trimming cost V 3 bases and J 0 bases, with 6 bases left between them. Looked up from germline, CDR1 is KGHSH and CDR2 is LQKENI. The CDR3 is made up of 14 amino acids. The chain's CDR3 is CASSPSLSNQPQHF. CDR3 sequence (DNA): TGTGCCAGCTCACCGTCACTTAGCAATCAGCCCCAGCATTTT. Full variable domain (rest looked up from reference TRBV18 and TRBJ1-5): NAGVMQNPRHLVRRRGQEARLRCSPMKGHSHVYWYRQLPEEGLKFMVYLQKENIIDESGMPKERFSAEFPKEGPSILRIQQVVRGDSAAYFCASSPSLSNQPQHFGDGTRLSIL.

The chain recombines TRBV19 with TRBJ1-5; D perhaps matches TRBD1 (5 bases). V shed 2 bases and J shed 6 bases, with 11 bases lying between them. CDR3 length: 14 amino acids. Germline assignment: CDR1 LNHDA and CDR2 SQIVND (reference sequence). CDR3 coding DNA: TGTGCCAGTAGTATAACCGGGGGATCTCAGCCCCAGCATTTT. It encodes CASSITGGSQPQHF.

The chain links TRBV30 to TRBJ1-2; a weak D match, TRBD1 (6 bases). Germline V gene sequence: CDR1 GTSNPN, CDR2 SVGIG (reference sequence). CDR3 size: 13 residues. V was shortened by 2 bases and J by 4 bases, with 11 bases between the two germline ends. CDR3 in DNA: TGTGCCTGGAGTTACGCAGGGGCCTATGGCTACACCTTC. As protein: CAWSYAGAYGYTF. Full variable domain (outside the CDR3, taken from reference TRBV30 and TRBJ1-2): SQTIHQWPATLVQPVGSPLSLECTVEGTSNPNLYWYRQAAGRGLQLLFYSVGIGQISSEVPQNLSASRPQDRQFILSSKKLLLSDSGFYLCAWSYAGAYGYTFGSGTRLTVV.

The chain couples TRBV6-6 to TRBJ1-5, with D perhaps matching TRBD1 (6 bases). CDR3 length: 15 residues. V lost 6 bases and J 0 bases, leaving 12 bases between the germline ends. Germline-derived CDR1 and CDR2 are MNHNY and SVGAGI (reference sequence). The CDR3 loop reads CASRRAGVSNQPQHF. In DNA form, the CDR3 reads TGTGCCAGCAGGAGGGCAGGGGTTAGCAATCAGCCCCAGCATTTT.

The chain recombines TRBV6-1 with TRBJ2-7; no firm D call. V was clipped by 8 bases and J by 4 bases, with 15 bases between them. The V gene's germline CDR1 is MNHNS and CDR2 SASEGT. The CDR3 contains 13 residues. DNA of the CDR3: TGTGCCAGCCATTCTGGGAATCTTTACGAGCAGTACTTC. Encoded protein: CASHSGNLYEQYF.

The rearrangement links TRBV7-2 to TRBJ2-7; tentatively, D is TRBD1 (5 bases). The CDR3 has 15 amino acids. CDR1 and CDR2 from the germline V gene are SGHTA and FQGNSA. V lost 1 base, J lost 1 base, and 11 bases lay in between. CDR3 protein: CASSLGLHRSYEQYF. CDR3 nucleotide sequence: TGTGCCAGCAGCTTAGGGCTTCACAGGTCCTACGAGCAGTACTTC. Full variable domain (rest looked up from reference TRBV7-2 and TRBJ2-7): GAGVSQSPSNKVTEKGKDVELRCDPISGHTALYWYRQSLGQGLEFLIYFQGNSAPDKSGLPSDRFSAERTGGSVSTLTIQRTQQEDSAVYLCASSLGLHRSYEQYFGPGTRLTVT.

V usage is TRBV5-1 and J usage is TRBJ1-5; no reliable D call. The germline CDR1 and CDR2 sequences are SGHRS and YFSETQ. Deletions cut 4 bases from V and 4 bases from J, with 15 bases between. The CDR3 covers 15 residues. CDR3 coding DNA: TGCGCCAGCAGCCCGTCCGGCGGGGTAAATCAGCCCCAGCATTTT. Its protein product is CASSPSGGVNQPQHF.

V and J are TRBV25-1 and TRBJ2-3; possibly TRBD1 for D (6 bases). Trimming stripped 4 bases from V and 8 bases from J, with 19 bases between. Germline assignment: CDR1 MGHDK and CDR2 SYGVNS. There are 15 residues in the CDR3. CDR3 in amino acids: CASSAMHNLQGTQYF. The CDR3 DNA is TGTGCCAGCAGTGCCATGCATAATTTACAGGGTACGCAGTATTTT.

The chain couples TRBV14 to TRBJ2-2, with D unclear. From germline, CDR1 is SGHDN and CDR2 FVKESK. This CDR3 is 17 amino acids long. Trimming left V 4 bases short and J 0 bases short, with 15 bases between. CDR3 sequence: CASSRRDKTTNTGELFF. CDR3 bases: TGTGCCAGCAGCCGCCGTGACAAAACTACGAACACCGGGGAGCTGTTTTTT.

The table lists this clone with a count of one. The chain combines TRBV11-1 with TRBJ1-1; possibly TRBD1 for D (6 bases). CDR3 length: 15 amino acids. CDR1 and CDR2 (germline): SGHAT, FQDESV (reference sequence). V shed 2 bases and J shed 10 bases, with 20 bases lying between them. CDR3 sequence reads: CASSLPPGRGPVAFF. The CDR3 coding sequence is TGTGCCAGCAGCTTACCGCCGGGACGGGGGCCGGTAGCTTTCTTT.

The chain carries TRBV6-1 and TRBJ2-2; 7 nucleotides align to TRBD1. The V gene's germline CDR1 is MNHNS and CDR2 SASEGT. The CDR3 runs 16 residues. V trimming: 1 base; J trimming: 7 bases; junction bases outside the gene matches: 9. The CDR3 sequence: CASSEGKQGWVGELFF. The CDR3 region has the DNA TGTGCCAGCAGTGAAGGGAAACAGGGGTGGGTCGGGGAGCTGTTTTTT.

This clone has just one count. The chain employs TRBV5-4 and TRBJ2-5; D perhaps matches TRBD1 (7 bases). Germline assignment: CDR1 SGHNT and CDR2 YYREEE (reference sequence). V was clipped by 3 bases and J by 2 bases, with 8 bases between them. The CDR3 has 13 amino acids. CDR3 nucleotides: TGTGCCAGCAGCTCAGGGGGGCAAGAGACCCAGTACTTC. It is translated as CASSSGGQETQYF. Variable domain in full (rest from reference TRBV5-4 and TRBJ2-5): ETGVTQSPTHLIKTRGQQVTLRCSSQSGHNTVSWYQQALGQGPQFIFQYYREEENGRGNFPPRFSGLQFPNYSSELNVNALELDDSALYLCASSSGGQETQYFGPGTRLLVL.

The CDR3: CASSEGGGGYGYTF. The CDR3 DNA sequence: TGTGCCAGCAGTGAAGGGGGAGGTGGCTATGGCTACACCTTC. The V gene is TRBV6-1, the J gene TRBJ1-2; D is uncertain. This CDR3 contains 14 residues. Germline loops: CDR1 MNHNS, CDR2 SASEGT. Trimming took off 1 base at V and 4 bases at J, with 10 bases between the two ends.